The 8 T cell receptor beta chains reported below all come from one sample, sequenced in a study of early stage breast cancer tumors. Libraries were prepared by immunoSEQ multiplex PCR; TCRdb keeps only in-frame clonotypes and omits some of them. The sample lists about 48,000 clones; approximately 80% were seen once. The specimen sequenced was blood. The receptors stem from a person aged 45-60 years with breast cancer.

This sequence joins TRBV5-1 and TRBJ2-7, with 10 bases aligning to TRBD2. The J segment lost 3 bases and the V segment lost 7 bases, leaving 7 bases of the junction unmatched. The CDR3 has 14 amino acids. CDR1 is SGHRS, CDR2 YFSETQ, per germline. The CDR3 protein is CASPLRTSGYEQYF. As DNA, the CDR3 is TGCGCCAGCCCCCTAAGGACTAGCGGCTACGAGCAGTACTTC.

The chain carries TRBV6-6 and TRBJ1-1; possible D gene TRBD1, 6 bases. Trimming took 6 bases from V and 5 from J, leaving 19 bases between them. Per germline, CDR1 MNHNY and CDR2 SVGAGI (reference sequence). This CDR3 is built from 15 residues. In DNA, the CDR3 is TGTGCCAGCAGCCCAAGGGGGGCGGGAGGGACTGAAGCTTTCTTT. Encoded protein: CASSPRGAGGTEAFF.

This clone was seen only once. The V and J genes are TRBV5-6 and TRBJ2-5; no clear D gene. The germline gives CDR1 SGHDT, CDR2 YYEEEE. V was clipped by 5 bases and J by 5 bases, with 13 bases between them. This CDR3 spans 13 amino acids. The CDR3 region has the DNA TGTGCCAGCAGAGCCGTCGGTGCGGAGACCCAGTACTTC. As protein: CASRAVGAETQYF.

This chain joins TRBV15 and TRBJ2-5; 8 nucleotides align to TRBD1. The junction had 1 base not matched to a gene; V was cut back by 2 bases and J by 5 bases. Germline-derived CDR1 and CDR2 are LNHNV and YYDKDF (reference sequence). The CDR3 contains 13 residues. CDR3 coding DNA: TGTGCCACCAGCAGAAACAGGGGGGAGACCCAGTACTTC. This codes for CATSRNRGETQYF.

This chain uses TRBV5-5 with TRBJ1-5; a possible D gene is TRBD1 (5 bases). The CDR3 consists of 13 residues. Germline CDR1 is SGHKS and CDR2 is YYEKEE (reference sequence). Between the trimmed V and J ends, which lost 4 bases and 2 bases, there was a span of 7 bases. CDR3 in amino acids: CASSRGGNQPQHF. CDR3 coding DNA: TGTGCCAGCAGCCGGGGGGGCAATCAGCCCCAGCATTTT.

The rearrangement uses TRBV7-2 and TRBJ2-3, with 8 positions matching TRBD2. This CDR3 is built from 15 residues. V lost 5 bases to trimming and J lost 1 base; unmatched junction nucleotides: 5. Germline V gene data show CDR1 as SGHTA and CDR2 as FQGNSA. The CDR3, as DNA: TGTGCCAGCAGCAGCGGGAGAGGGCGCACAGATACGCAGTATTTT. Translating gives CASSSGRGRTDTQYF. The entire variable domain, with the rest obtained from reference TRBV7-2 and TRBJ2-3, is as follows: GAGVSQSPSNKVTEKGKDVELRCDPISGHTALYWYRQSLGQGLEFLIYFQGNSAPDKSGLPSDRFSAERTGGSVSTLTIQRTQQEDSAVYLCASSSGRGRTDTQYFGPGTRLTVL.

This clone was seen a handful of times. The chain recombines TRBV7-9 with TRBJ1-2; D call uncertain. The CDR3 consists of 13 residues. V lost 1 base and J 8 bases, leaving 11 bases between the germline ends. Germline assignment: CDR1 SEHNR and CDR2 FQNEAQ (reference sequence). This chain's CDR3 is CASSLGPRRGYTF. The CDR3 nucleotides are TGTGCCAGCAGCTTAGGGCCGCGGAGGGGCTACACCTTC.

The chain carries TRBV4-1 and TRBJ2-6; D gene ambiguous. Germline V gene sequence: CDR1 MGHRA, CDR2 YSYEKL. The CDR3 totals 17 residues. V was pared by 0 bases and J by 0 bases, with 9 bases between. The CDR3 DNA sequence: TGCGCCAGCAGCCAAGACCTTACGGACTCTGGGGCCAACGTCCTGACTTTC. It is translated as CASSQDLTDSGANVLTF.